These 2 T cell receptor beta chains originate from one sample sequenced in a study of identical twins. TCRdb ran MiXCR on the 5' RACE reads and lists one entry per CDR3 protein. The sample gives around 240,000 distinct CDR3 sequences, approximately 7% of which show up once; more than 3% is in the top ten. This same sample was also taken into another study, of yellow fever vaccine responses in identical twins.

The sequencing input was memory (CD45RO+) T cells sorted from blood. These receptors were taken from a woman under 30 in good health.

V gene TRBV2 combines with J gene TRBJ2-7; a weak D match, TRBD2 (5 bases). Deletions cut 4 bases from V and 0 bases from J, with 10 bases between. Germline V gives CDR1 SNHLY, CDR2 FYNNEI. CDR3 length: 14 residues. CDR3 residues: CASSGRALSYEQYF. The CDR3 nucleotides are TGTGCCAGCAGTGGGCGGGCCCTCTCCTACGAGCAGTACTTC.

This clonotype was detected many times. This chain links TRBV10-3 with TRBJ2-5; D unclear. The ends were cut back, 4 bases at V and 5 bases at J, with 11 bases in the middle. CDR3 length: 13 residues. Germline values: CDR1 ENHRY, CDR2 SYGVKD. Here the CDR3 reads CAISGIVGETQYF. DNA for the CDR3: TGTGCCATCAGTGGAATAGTTGGGGAGACCCAGTACTTC.